The clone carrying this TCR beta chain has more than one count but fewer than ten. The antigen remains unidentified. The data originate from a study of identical twins. Notes on the study in general: While abundant cord blood beta clonotypes carried fewer insertions, memory repertoires showed no such pattern.

From the 5' RACE reads, TCRdb called clonotypes with MiXCR, one entry per CDR3 protein. The profile shows 700,000 or so distinct CDR3 sequences, 8.5% to 9.5% of them singletons. Healthy Caucasians were all of the donors. These data were also filed under a second study, of yellow fever vaccine responses in identical twins.

The sequencing input was PBMCs. The TCR originated in a woman under 30 in good health.

This CDR3 reads CATSRGDQPQHF. CDR3 DNA: TGTGCCACCAGCAGAGGCGATCAGCCCCAGCATTTT. The genes are TRBV15 and TRBJ1-5; no reliable D call. The V end was cut by 1 base, the J end by 5 bases, with 3 bases between. The CDR3 loop spans 12 amino acids. Germline values: CDR1 LNHNV, CDR2 YYDKDF (reference sequence).